This T cell receptor (beta chain) appears in the sequencing data of a study of blood T cell repertoires in COVID-19. The V gene's germline CDR1 is LGHNA and CDR2 YNFKEQ. There are 14 residues in the CDR3. Trimming took off 1 base at V and 8 bases at J, with 11 bases between the two ends. Produced via immunoSEQ multiplex PCR; TCRdb's table is partial and in-frame only. There are 300,000 to 400,000 clones in the sample; around 90% occur only once, and roughly 9.9% lies in the top ten. The clonotype was recovered from a man aged 30 to 45 with COVID-19, enrolled during active disease. This sequence joins TRBV4-2 and TRBJ1-4; D is perhaps TRBD1 (5 bases). The sequenced material came from peripheral blood. The CDR3 reads CASSQGGAGEKLFF. In DNA form, the CDR3 reads TGTGCCAGCAGCCAAGGCGGGGCGGGAGAAAAACTGTTTTTT.